The rows below give T cell receptor beta chains drawn from one sample of a study of shared clonotypes between healthy human individuals. The assay was immunoSEQ multiplex PCR, and TCRdb's table has in-frame clones only and misses some. The sample includes fewer than 650,000 clones, 76% seen only once; the top ten take under 15%. Input material: PBMCs. These receptors came from a woman in her thirties or forties in good health. Some clones in this sample may be carry-over from other donors' samples. Both conserved end residues are trimmed from each CDR3. Each record gives: V gene, J gene, CDR3 length, CDR3 protein.

V gene: TRBV27; J gene: TRBJ2-7; CDR3 length: 17; CDR3 protein: ASSRFRRQGASIIHEQY
V gene: TRBV14; J gene: TRBJ2-2; CDR3 length: 15; CDR3 protein: ASSQSPGLTNTGELF
V gene: TRBV4-1; J gene: TRBJ2-1; CDR3 length: 14; CDR3 protein: ASSPARGQAYNEQF
V gene: TRBV7-9; J gene: TRBJ1-2; CDR3 length: 11; CDR3 protein: ASSYGQSYGYT
V gene: TRBV2; J gene: TRBJ2-2; CDR3 length: 13; CDR3 protein: ASSAVAGETGELF
V gene: TRBV9; J gene: TRBJ2-3; CDR3 length: 14; CDR3 protein: ASSASILGYTDTQY
V gene: TRBV18; J gene: TRBJ2-2; CDR3 length: 13; CDR3 protein: ASSPRSSGTGELF
V gene: TRBV6-5; J gene: TRBJ1-1; CDR3 length: 12; CDR3 protein: ASSYSTVGREAF
V gene: TRBV2; J gene: TRBJ2-3; CDR3 length: 13; CDR3 protein: ASTGQILPTDTQY
V gene: TRBV7-3; J gene: TRBJ2-5; CDR3 length: 14; CDR3 protein: ASSMLTNHREETQY
V gene: TRBV2; J gene: TRBJ2-3; CDR3 length: 13; CDR3 protein: ASSGQGISTDTQY
V gene: TRBV28; J gene: TRBJ2-1; CDR3 length: 11; CDR3 protein: ASSLKASPEQF
V gene: TRBV9; J gene: TRBJ2-2; CDR3 length: 15; CDR3 protein: ASSVDPRTSDAGELF
V gene: TRBV28; J gene: TRBJ1-1; CDR3 length: 14; CDR3 protein: ASSFGSGRLNTEAF
V gene: TRBV4-2; J gene: TRBJ1-2; CDR3 length: 11; CDR3 protein: ASSQEVGYGYT